The sequence of this TCR beta chain was determined in a study of CD8+CD57+ T cells in acquired aplastic anemia. This CDR3 has 14 amino acids. V gave up 5 bases and J gave up 5 bases; unmatched junction bases: 6. Germline V CDR1 and CDR2: ENHRY, SYGVKD. Investigators profiled TCR beta VDJ and CDR3 from genomic DNA template. In TCRdb, the reads were re-called with MiXCR into one record per CDR3 protein. The sample yields 200,000 to 250,000 distinct CDR3 sequences, 34% seen once. The chain joins TRBV10-3 to TRBJ2-5, with 9 bases that match TRBD1. This sequence was found in a human donor in good health, serving as a control. Material: sorted CD4+, CD8+, or CD8+CD57+ T cells (not recorded which) from PBMCs. CDR3 region: CAISMTGGKETQYF. In DNA form, the CDR3 reads TGTGCCATCAGTATGACAGGGGGGAAGGAGACCCAGTACTTC.